A selection of T cell receptor beta chains follows, all from one sample in a study of blood T cell repertoires in COVID-19. Data came from immunoSEQ multiplex PCR; TCRdb stores just in-frame clones and leaves some out. The table lists fewer than 650,000 clones, less than 90% of them singletons, with roughly 8% in the top ten. Sequencing was done on a sample of peripheral blood. Every receptor here comes from a woman aged 50 to 60 with COVID-19, enrolled during active disease. Each CDR3 is given with its conserved first and last residue. The D gene is left open where the match is weak. Clone size is stated in some rows and not others, as once, few, many or a class when expanded.

TRBV5-6,TRBD2,TRBJ2-3,NA,TGTGCCAGCAGACTAGCGGGGGGGTTCACAGATACGCAGTATTTT,CASRLAGGFTDTQYF
TRBV27,TRBD1,TRBJ1-2,NA,TGTGCCAGCAGTTACCTTGACAGGGGGAGGGATGGCTACACCTTC,CASSYLDRGRDGYTF
TRBV4-1,TRBD1,TRBJ1-6,NA,TGCGCCAGCAGCCTACAGGGACAGGGTAATTCACCCCTCCACTTT,CASSLQGQGNSPLHF
TRBV27,NA,TRBJ1-1,NA,TGTGCCGCAGGCTCTTTCCAGGGGAACACTGAAGCTTTCTTT,CAAGSFQGNTEAFF
TRBV5-1,NA,TRBJ1-1,NA,TGCGCCAGCAGCTTGGGTGTAATGAACACTGAAGCTTTCTTT,CASSLGVMNTEAFF
TRBV5-4,NA,TRBJ1-2,NA,TGTGCCAGCAGCTTTAACGGAGATGGCTACACCTTC,CASSFNGDGYTF
TRBV11-3,NA,TRBJ1-6,NA,TGTGCCAGCAGCGTACAGGGACTAACACCCCTCCACTTT,CASSVQGLTPLHF
TRBV21-1,NA,TRBJ2-2,once,TGTGCCAGCAGAGGGACAGGGGGCGAGAACACCGGGGAGCTGTTTTTT,CASRGTGGENTGELFF
TRBV5-1,TRBD1,TRBJ1-2,NA,TGCGCCAGCAGCTTGGACGGACAGGTCTCTGGCTACACCTTC,CASSLDGQVSGYTF
TRBV5-1,TRBD1,TRBJ1-1,NA,TGCGCCAGCTCCTCCTCAGGGGGCGACACTGAAGCTTTCTTT,CASSSSGGDTEAFF
TRBV5-6,NA,TRBJ2-7,NA,TGTGCCAGCAGCTTGTTCAAGGACAGCTACGAGCAGTACTTC,CASSLFKDSYEQYF
TRBV19,NA,TRBJ1-5,once,TGTGCCAGTAGTATCGGGAACAATCAGCCCCAGCATTTT,CASSIGNNQPQHF
TRBV5-6,NA,TRBJ1-1,NA,TGTGCCAGCAGCCCACGGGGGAACACTGAAGCTTTCTTT,CASSPRGNTEAFF
TRBV27,TRBD2,TRBJ2-1,NA,TGTGCCAGCAGTCTGGGGACTAGCGGAAACAATGAGCAGTTCTTC,CASSLGTSGNNEQFF
TRBV3-1/TRBV3-2,NA,TRBJ1-3,NA,TGTGCCAGCAGCCAAGATCGGGGGTCCGGTGGAAACACCATATATTTT,CASSQDRGSGGNTIYF
TRBV28,NA,TRBJ1-6,NA,TGTGCCAGCGGGAGAGGCTCCTATAATTCACCCCTCCACTTT,CASGRGSYNSPLHF
TRBV6-1,NA,TRBJ1-2,NA,TGTGCCAGCAGTGAAGCGGGGCAGGCCTATGGCTACACCTTC,CASSEAGQAYGYTF
TRBV7-2,NA,TRBJ2-1,NA,TGTGCCAGCAGCCCGATAACCAACTTCAGGGGTCTTAGCAATGAGCAGTTCTTC,CASSPITNFRGLSNEQFF
TRBV30,TRBD1,TRBJ1-4,NA,TGTGCCTGGAGTCTCAGGGGGGTATATCTAGAAAAACTGTTTTTT,CAWSLRGVYLEKLFF
TRBV19,NA,TRBJ2-1,NA,TGTGCCAGTTCTGGTGCGGGACACAATGAGCAGTTCTTC,CASSGAGHNEQFF
TRBV11-2,NA,TRBJ1-2,NA,TGTGCCAGCAGCCCTACCAGACAGGCGAGCTATGGCTACACCTTC,CASSPTRQASYGYTF
TRBV5-1,TRBD1,TRBJ1-1,NA,TGCGCCAGCAGCGTACGACAGGGGGCTAACACTGAAGCTTTCTTT,CASSVRQGANTEAFF
TRBV9,NA,TRBJ1-2,NA,TGTGCCAGCAGCGTACCACCATTGGGATCCTGGGGGCGTCATGGCTACACCTTC,CASSVPPLGSWGRHGYTF
TRBV18,TRBD1,TRBJ1-2,NA,TGTGCCAGCTCACCAGGGGGACAGGGCTTGGGCTACACCTTC,CASSPGGQGLGYTF
TRBV10-3,TRBD1,TRBJ1-1,NA,TGTGCCATCACCCTGGACAGGGACACTGAAGCTTTCTTT,CAITLDRDTEAFF
TRBV6-2/TRBV6-3,TRBD1,TRBJ2-7,NA,TGTGCCAGCAGTGGCTACGCAGGGACAGTCTCCTACGAGCAGTACTTC,CASSGYAGTVSYEQYF
TRBV2,TRBD1,TRBJ1-2,NA,TGTGCCAGCAGTGAAGTCAGGGGGCCGGGCTATGGCTACACCTTC,CASSEVRGPGYGYTF
TRBV5-1,TRBD1,TRBJ1-3,once,TGCGCCAGCAGCTGGGCAGGGACAGGGGCTGGAAACACCATATATTTT,CASSWAGTGAGNTIYF
TRBV7-3,TRBD2,TRBJ2-2,NA,TGTGCCAGCAGCCGCGGGGGGGCGAACACCGGGGAGCTGTTTTTT,CASSRGGANTGELFF
TRBV7-9,TRBD1,TRBJ1-4,NA,TGTGCCAGCAGTAAACGGACAGGGGGGAATGAAAAACTGTTTTTT,CASSKRTGGNEKLFF
TRBV18,TRBD1,TRBJ1-1,NA,TGTGCCAGCTCACCTTCGTTGGACAGGGTGGGCACTGAAGCTTTCTTT,CASSPSLDRVGTEAFF
TRBV6-5,TRBD2,TRBJ2-2,NA,TGTGCCAGTTTCCGGGGGGGCGACACCGGGGAGCTGTTTTTT,CASFRGGDTGELFF
TRBV2,NA,TRBJ1-2,once,TGTGCCAGCAGTGAAAGCCCTCTCCGGTATGGCTACACCTTC,CASSESPLRYGYTF
TRBV5-1,NA,TRBJ1-5,NA,TGCGCCAGCAGCTTGGGAGCTGCGGGGGATCAGCCCCAGCATTTT,CASSLGAAGDQPQHF
TRBV19,TRBD1,TRBJ1-5,NA,TGTGCCAGTAGCCTGACAGGGGGGCAGCCCCAGCATTTT,CASSLTGGQPQHF
TRBV5-6,TRBD1,TRBJ1-1,NA,TGTGCCAGCAGCGCGACAGGGGAAGCTTTCTTT,CASSATGEAFF
TRBV4-1,TRBD1,TRBJ2-2,NA,TGCGCCAGCAGCCAACTAGTCAGGGGGCCGAACACCGGGGAGCTGTTTTTT,CASSQLVRGPNTGELFF
TRBV5-1,NA,TRBJ1-2,once,TGCGCCAGCAGCTTGGGAAGTCAGGCTACGGGCTACACCTTC,CASSLGSQATGYTF
TRBV19,NA,TRBJ1-5,NA,TGTGCCAGTAGTATCAGAATGACAGGTTCAAATCAGCCCCAGCATTTT,CASSIRMTGSNQPQHF
TRBV7-2,NA,TRBJ2-3,NA,TGTGCCAGCAGCTTAGTGTGGGGAGGTAGCACAGATACGCAGTATTTT,CASSLVWGGSTDTQYF
TRBV10-1,NA,TRBJ2-7,NA,TGCGCCACCCAGGACGAGGGATACTACGAGCAGTACTTC,CATQDEGYYEQYF
TRBV19,NA,TRBJ1-6,NA,TGTGCCAGTAGTGCCACAATAAGCAGGTCACCCCTCCACTTT,CASSATISRSPLHF
TRBV5-5,NA,TRBJ1-2,NA,TGTGCCAGCAGCTTCAACTCAGGGGTTTATGAGTCCTATGGCTACACCTTC,CASSFNSGVYESYGYTF
TRBV28,NA,TRBJ2-7,NA,TGTGCCAGCAGTCTGGAGTCATACGAGCAGTACTTC,CASSLESYEQYF
TRBV28,NA,TRBJ2-7,NA,TGTGCCAGCAGTTTTTACGGCGAGCAGTACTTC,CASSFYGEQYF
TRBV10-1,NA,TRBJ2-5,NA,TGCGCCAGCAGTGAGTCGCTGGGGGGGCCCCAAGAGACCCAGTACTTC,CASSESLGGPQETQYF
TRBV15,TRBD1,TRBJ2-7,once,TGTGCCACCCGCTATTTAGGGGACAGTAATCCCCAGGGCTACGAGCAGTACTTC,CATRYLGDSNPQGYEQYF
TRBV7-9,NA,TRBJ2-7,NA,TGTGCCAGCAGCTTCCCAAGGGAGGTGAGCGAGCAGTACTTC,CASSFPREVSEQYF
TRBV6-1,TRBD1,TRBJ1-5,NA,TGTGCCAGCAGTGGAGGGACAGGGGGCTCCTATAGCAATCAGCCCCAGCATTTT,CASSGGTGGSYSNQPQHF
TRBV28,TRBD1,TRBJ1-1,NA,TGTGCCAGCCAAGAAGGACAGGAGAACACTGAAGCTTTCTTT,CASQEGQENTEAFF
TRBV9,NA,TRBJ2-1,NA,TGTGCCAGCAGCGTCTCCCCGTTCGAGGATGAGCAGTTCTTC,CASSVSPFEDEQFF
TRBV18,NA,TRBJ1-4,once,TGTGCCAGCTCACCACCGGCAGCTAGTGCAACTAATGAAAAACTGTTTTTT,CASSPPAASATNEKLFF
TRBV10-3,TRBD1,TRBJ2-6,few,TGTGCCATCAGTGAACCGAGGGACAGGGGATCGTCTGGGGCCAACGTCCTGACTTTC,CAISEPRDRGSSGANVLTF
TRBV4-2,TRBD2,TRBJ2-2,few,TGTGCCAGCAGCAAAGCTAGCGGGGGGAACACCGGGGAGCTGTTTTTT,CASSKASGGNTGELFF
TRBV3-1/TRBV3-2,TRBD2,TRBJ2-5,NA,TGTGCCAGCAGCCAAGACCCCAGCGGGGGAGAGACCCAGTACTTC,CASSQDPSGGETQYF